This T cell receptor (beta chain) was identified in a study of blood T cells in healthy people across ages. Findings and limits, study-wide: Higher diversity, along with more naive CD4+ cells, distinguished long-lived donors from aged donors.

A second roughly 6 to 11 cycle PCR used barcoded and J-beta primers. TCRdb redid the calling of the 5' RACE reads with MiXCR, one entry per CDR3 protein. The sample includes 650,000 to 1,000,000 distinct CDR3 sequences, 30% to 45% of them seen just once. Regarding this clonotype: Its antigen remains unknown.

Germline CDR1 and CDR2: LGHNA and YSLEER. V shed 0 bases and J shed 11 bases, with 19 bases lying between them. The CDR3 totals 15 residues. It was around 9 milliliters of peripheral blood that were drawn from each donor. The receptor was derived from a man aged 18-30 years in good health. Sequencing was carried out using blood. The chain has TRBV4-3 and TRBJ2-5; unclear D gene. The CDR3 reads CASSQDLPTYNEQYF. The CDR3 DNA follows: TGCGCCAGCAGCCAAGATCTTCCTACTTACAATGAGCAGTACTTC.